This paragraph reports one TCR beta chain. After thawing and overnight rest, PBMC were stained with GMM-loaded CD1B tetramer, viability dye and anti-CD3 for sorting. The lipid loaded on the CD1B tetramers was C32 glucose monomycolate from Rhodococcus equi. The data were obtained in a study of T cells in tuberculosis. The CDR3 extends over 14 amino acids. The V segment lost 0 bases and the J segment 6 bases; nucleotides outside the gene matches: 4. The germline V gene encodes CDR1 SGHRS and CDR2 YFSETQ. The method was immunoSEQ multiplex PCR; TCRdb's version includes in-frame clones alone and lacks a portion of them. The sample carries 85,000 to 90,000 clones, roughly 91% recorded once.

The chain uses TRBV5-1 and TRBJ1-2, with TRBD1 identical over 8 bases. Sequenced input: CD1b-GMM tetramer-negative cells sorted from PBMCs. This TCR was sampled from an adult woman with latent tuberculosis. Here the CDR3 DNA reads TGCGCCAGCAGCTTGGGACAGGGGAGGAATGGCTACACCTTC. Residues: CASSLGQGRNGYTF.